This TCR beta chain stems from a study of blood T cell repertoires in COVID-19. Study background: The analysed material was cDNA or gDNA that came from T cells, B-cell-depleted T cells, or PBMCs.

Clones were read by immunoSEQ multiplex PCR, and TCRdb kept only the in-frame ones, dropping some. Of about 160,000 clones listed, around 75% were seen once; the top ten hold roughly 14%. The V and J ends lost 2 bases and 2 bases respectively, with 9 bases between them. CDR3 length equals 14 residues. Germline V gene data show CDR1 as SEHNR and CDR2 as FQNEAQ (reference sequence). The sequence was obtained from an elderly woman with acute or convalescent COVID-19. The sequencing sample was made of peripheral blood. The rearrangement joins TRBV7-9 to TRBJ1-2; D gene ambiguous. The CDR3 DNA reads as TGTGCCAGCAGCTTAATGGCAGTAAACTATGGCTACACCTTC. This gives the protein CASSLMAVNYGYTF.